What follows are 10 T cell receptor beta chains derived from one specimen sequenced in a study of shared clonotypes between healthy human individuals. The data were produced by immunoSEQ multiplex PCR, yet TCRdb's version contains in-frame clones alone and is incomplete. The data show about 2.5 million clones, around 93% seen once. The sequenced material came from naive CD4+ T cells from PBMCs. Documented subset: CD45RA+ positively selected. Source of these receptors: a man aged 18 to 30 in good health. Some clones in this sample may be carry-over from other donors' samples.

V and J are TRBV2 and TRBJ2-7; possibly TRBD1 for D (6 bases). CDR3 length: 13 residues. The germline V gene encodes CDR1 SNHLY and CDR2 FYNNEI. Deletions cut 5 bases from V and 5 bases from J, with 13 bases between. The CDR3 region has the DNA TGTGCCAGCAGTATTGGACAGAAAAACGAGCAGTACTTC. Translating gives CASSIGQKNEQYF.

This clone was recorded once. This chain links TRBV10-3 with TRBJ1-2, with D uncertain. This CDR3 region has 15 residues. The V end was cut by 10 bases, the J end by 7 bases, with 25 bases between. Germline values: CDR1 ENHRY, CDR2 SYGVKD. CDR3 sequence (DNA): TGTGCCACCCGAGGGATCCTGGGCCCATCAAGTGGCTACACCTTC. Translated, it gives CATRGILGPSSGYTF.

V gene TRBV5-1 combines with J gene TRBJ1-4; 11 positions match TRBD1. V was clipped by 0 bases and J by 7 bases; unmatched bases: 5. The CDR3 loop spans 16 amino acids. CDR1 and CDR2 from the germline V gene are SGHRS and YFSETQ. CDR3 nucleotides: TGCGCCAGCAGCTTGGACGGGACAGGGGGTGGTGAAAAACTGTTTTTT. It is translated as CASSLDGTGGGEKLFF.

The chain links TRBV28 to TRBJ1-2, with 7 bases lining up with TRBD1. CDR1 is MDHEN, CDR2 SYDVKM, per germline. The V segment lost 6 bases and the J segment 1 base; nucleotides outside the gene matches: 8. The CDR3 sequence is 15 residues long. This CDR3 reads CASSVLDRNNYGYTF. CDR3 bases: TGTGCCAGCAGCGTTCTGGACAGGAATAACTATGGCTACACCTTC.

This clone was observed a handful of times. This same CDR3 is encoded by further DNA sequences in the sample. V usage is TRBV28 and J usage is TRBJ1-2, with TRBD1 matching over 8 bases. Per the germline V gene, CDR1 is MDHEN and CDR2 is SYDVKM. Losses at the gene ends were 7 bases for V and 4 bases for J; bases not matched to a gene: 2. The CDR3 totals 12 residues. CDR3 region: CASTGQGYGYTF. Here the CDR3 DNA reads TGTGCCAGCACCGGACAGGGCTATGGCTACACCTTC.

The J gene is TRBJ2-5, the V gene TRBV9; D is perhaps TRBD2 (6 bases). CDR1 and CDR2 from the germline V gene are SGDLS and YYNGEE. The CDR3 runs to 15 residues. V lost 0 bases, J lost 4 bases, and 13 bases lay in between. Written as DNA, the CDR3 is TGTGCCAGCAGCGTAGTGACGGGGGTCGGAGAGACCCAGTACTTC. This translates into CASSVVTGVGETQYF. The full variable domain, in which reference TRBV9 and TRBJ2-5 provide the parts outside the CDR3, is DSGVTQTPKHLITATGQRVTLRCSPRSGDLSVYWYQQSLDQGLQFLIQYYNGEERAKGNILERFSAQQFPDLHSELNLSSLELGDSALYFCASSVVTGVGETQYFGPGTRLLVL.

This rearrangement joins TRBV6-6 to TRBJ2-1; 7 bases match TRBD2. Germline lookup yields CDR1 MNHNY and CDR2 SVGAGI (reference sequence). The CDR3 extends over 11 amino acids. The V gene end was trimmed by 10 bases and the J gene end by 9 bases; junction bases not matched to a gene: 6. CDR3 nucleotide sequence: TGTGCCACAAGGACTAGATCTGAGCAGTTCTTC. Translation: CATRTRSEQFF.

This chain joins TRBV6-1 and TRBJ2-2; D unclear. The CDR3 length is 12 residues. Germline CDR1 is MNHNS and CDR2 is SASEGT. Trimming took off 5 bases at V and 6 bases at J, with 7 bases between the two ends. The CDR3 sequence: CASSRPAGELFF. The CDR3 DNA reads as TGTGCCAGCAGTAGACCGGCCGGGGAGCTGTTTTTT.

Concerning this clone: The sample contains more than one DNA sequence encoding this CDR3. The genes are TRBV9 and TRBJ2-5; 8 nucleotides agree with TRBD2. Germline CDR1 SGDLS, CDR2 YYNGEE. CDR3 length: 16 residues. Trimming took 0 bases from V and 2 from J; bases not matched to a gene: 6. The CDR3 sequence: CASSVATSGGQETQYF. The DNA for the CDR3 is TGTGCCAGCAGCGTAGCAACTAGCGGAGGTCAAGAGACCCAGTACTTC.

The rearrangement joins TRBV28 to TRBJ1-4, with TRBD1 identical over 10 bases. This CDR3 has 17 amino acids. Germline V CDR1 and CDR2: MDHEN, SYDVKM. With 5 bases clipped from V and 7 bases from J, the junction kept 13 bases outside the gene matches. The DNA of the CDR3 is TGTGCCAGCAGTACCGCCTCTAGACAGGGGGCAGGTGAAAAACTGTTTTTT. Its protein is CASSTASRQGAGEKLFF. Based on the CDR3 plus reference TRBV28 and TRBJ1-4, the full variable domain is DVKVTQSSRYLVKRTGEKVFLECVQDMDHENMFWYRQDPGLGLRLIYFSYDVKMKEKGDIPEGYSVSREKKERFSLILESASTNQTSMYLCASSTASRQGAGEKLFFGSGTQLSVL.